A single sample gave rise to the 30 T cell receptor beta chains below, sequenced in a study of T cell responses to AZD1222 COVID-19 vaccine. Measured with immunoSEQ multiplex PCR; TCRdb has only the in-frame clones, and not every one. The table has under 150,000 clones, around 91% seen once. Source: peripheral blood, taken 28 days after the second AZD1222 dose. The receptors were sampled from an adult who received the AZD1222 COVID-19 vaccine.

The CDR3 DNA reads as TGTGCCAGCAGTTTTGGCACCTTTGGGGAAAAACTGTTTTTT. It codes for CASSFGTFGEKLFF. The J gene is TRBJ1-4, the V gene TRBV28; D not resolved. The germline V and J ends were trimmed by 3 bases and 8 bases, with 13 bases remaining between them. This CDR3 comprises 14 residues. Germline-derived CDR1 and CDR2 are MDHEN and SYDVKM. Full variable domain (outside the CDR3, taken from reference TRBV28 and TRBJ1-4): DVKVTQSSRYLVKRTGEKVFLECVQDMDHENMFWYRQDPGLGLRLIYFSYDVKMKEKGDIPEGYSVSREKKERFSLILESASTNQTSMYLCASSFGTFGEKLFFGSGTQLSVL.

This chain links TRBV14 with TRBJ1-1; the D is unclear. CDR1 is SGHDN, CDR2 FVKESK, per germline. Trimming removed 5 bases at V and 7 bases at J, with 11 bases between. The CDR3 is 12 amino acids. The CDR3 loop is CASSDGPFEAFF. The CDR3 bases are TGTGCCAGCAGCGACGGACCCTTTGAAGCTTTCTTT.

This clone was detected once. The chain uses TRBV9 and TRBJ2-2; D remains unclear. The V end was cut by 0 bases, the J end by 3 bases, with 6 bases between. The germline V gene encodes CDR1 SGDLS and CDR2 YYNGEE. The CDR3 runs to 14 residues. The CDR3 coding sequence is TGTGCCAGCAGCGTAGATGGACACACCGGGGAGCTGTTTTTT. It codes for CASSVDGHTGELFF. The whole variable domain, remainder taken from reference TRBV9 and TRBJ2-2, is DSGVTQTPKHLITATGQRVTLRCSPRSGDLSVYWYQQSLDQGLQFLIQYYNGEERAKGNILERFSAQQFPDLHSELNLSSLELGDSALYFCASSVDGHTGELFFGEGSRLTVL.

V is TRBV6-2 or TRBV6-3 and J is TRBJ2-7; 7 nucleotides line up with TRBD2. The CDR3 totals 14 residues. The J segment lost 8 bases and the V segment lost 5 bases, leaving 12 bases of the junction unmatched. CDR1 and CDR2 from the germline V gene are MNHEY and SVGEGT. CDR3 sequence (DNA): TGTGCCAGCAGTCCCCCATCCCAAGCGGGGAAGCAGTACGTC. The encoded protein is CASSPPSQAGKQYV.

The gene calls are TRBV7-8 and TRBJ2-6, with D maybe TRBD2 (6 bases). V was trimmed by 7 bases and J by 1 base, leaving 20 bases between them. Germline V lookup: CDR1 SGHVS, CDR2 FQNEAQ. The CDR3 has 18 residues. The CDR3 loop reads CASKAERGAGSGANVLTF. The CDR3 DNA follows: TGTGCCAGCAAAGCGGAGAGGGGTGCGGGGTCTGGGGCCAACGTCCTGACTTTC.

This clone was seen more than once but under ten times. The chain employs TRBV6-6 and TRBJ1-3; the D is unclear. The CDR3 consists of 14 residues. Per the germline V gene, CDR1 is MNHNY and CDR2 is SVGAGI (reference sequence). V lost 2 bases and J lost 0, with 5 bases in between. The DNA for the CDR3 is TGTGCCAGCAGTTACGCAGGCTCTGGAAACACCATATATTTT. Its translation is CASSYAGSGNTIYF.

The chain recombines TRBV18 with TRBJ1-2; TRBD1 might be the D (6 bases). CDR1 and CDR2 from the germline V gene are KGHSH and LQKENI. CDR3 size: 16 residues. Trimming removed 1 base at V and 6 bases at J, with 18 bases between. Here the CDR3 DNA reads TGTGCCAGCTCACCACGTGAATTGCAGGGGATGGATGGCTACACCTTC. It yields the protein CASSPRELQGMDGYTF. Full variable domain (missing parts from reference TRBV18 and TRBJ1-2): NAGVMQNPRHLVRRRGQEARLRCSPMKGHSHVYWYRQLPEEGLKFMVYLQKENIIDESGMPKERFSAEFPKEGPSILRIQQVVRGDSAAYFCASSPRELQGMDGYTFGSGTRLTVV.

The CDR3 DNA reads as TGCGCCAGCAGAGGGTCTTGGTCCTATAATTCACCCCTCCACTTT. Residues: CASRGSWSYNSPLHF. V and J are TRBV10-2 and TRBJ1-6; D gene ambiguous. Germline CDR1 WSHSY, CDR2 SAAADI. The CDR3 spans 15 residues. V was shortened by 6 bases and J by 1 base, with 10 bases between the two germline ends.

The V call is TRBV5-1, the J call TRBJ1-5; D is uncertain. Trimming shortened V by 7 bases and J by 7 bases, and 18 bases separated the two germline ends. Germline V CDR1 and CDR2: SGHRS, YFSETQ. This CDR3 is built from 14 residues. CDR3 region: CASGPGAEGQPQHF. The CDR3 region has the DNA TGCGCCAGCGGCCCGGGCGCAGAGGGACAGCCCCAGCATTTT.

This chain's CDR3 is CASSQESVYGYTF. The CDR3 DNA reads TGTGCCAGCAGCCAAGAAAGCGTCTATGGCTACACCTTC. The chain uses TRBV3-1 (or the pseudogene TRBV3-2) and TRBJ1-2, with unresolved D. Trimming pared 0 bases from V and 4 bases from J, leaving 6 bases between. CDR1 LGHDT and CDR2 YNNKEL come from the germline V gene (reference sequence). This CDR3 spans 13 amino acids.

This clone is a singleton in its sample. The DNA of the CDR3 is TGTGCCAGCAGTTTATCTAGCAATCAGCCCCAGCATTTT. This codes for CASSLSSNQPQHF. The V and J genes are TRBV28 and TRBJ1-5; D ambiguous. The germline gives CDR1 MDHEN, CDR2 SYDVKM. This CDR3 spans 13 amino acids. The V end was cut by 1 base, the J end by 0 bases, with 1 base between.

V gene TRBV7-2 combines with J gene TRBJ2-4; 10 bases map to TRBD1. The germline V gene has CDR1 SGHTA and CDR2 FQGNSA. This CDR3 contains 14 residues. Trimming cost V 3 bases and J 9 bases; bases outside gene matches: 5. CDR3 amino acids: CASSFTGTGAIQYF. The CDR3 nucleotides read TGTGCCAGCAGCTTTACCGGGACAGGGGCCATTCAGTACTTC.

The chain's CDR3 is CSVGGGYYEQYF. The CDR3 DNA reads as TGCAGCGTCGGGGGGGGATACTACGAGCAGTACTTC. The chain recombines TRBV29-1 with TRBJ2-7, with TRBD2 matching 8 bases. CDR1 is SQVTM and CDR2 is ANQGSEA in the germline V gene. The CDR3 spans 12 residues. V gave up 6 bases and J gave up 3 bases; unmatched junction bases: 4.

V and J are TRBV7-2 and TRBJ2-2, with 8 bases matching TRBD1. The CDR3 is made up of 18 amino acids. V was clipped by 4 bases and J by 4 bases; unmatched bases: 14. Germline CDR1 is SGHTA and CDR2 is FQGNSA. This CDR3 is CASSSTPGAGGGTGELFF. The CDR3 bases are TGTGCCAGCAGCTCCACCCCCGGCGCAGGGGGCGGCACCGGGGAGCTGTTTTTT. The entire variable domain, with the rest obtained from reference TRBV7-2 and TRBJ2-2, is as follows: GAGVSQSPSNKVTEKGKDVELRCDPISGHTALYWYRQSLGQGLEFLIYFQGNSAPDKSGLPSDRFSAERTGGSVSTLTIQRTQQEDSAVYLCASSSTPGAGGGTGELFFGEGSRLTVL.

The gene calls are TRBV3-1 (or the pseudogene TRBV3-2) and TRBJ2-5; 9 bases align to TRBD1. The V and J ends lost 1 base and 5 bases, in that order; junction bases with no gene match: 5. The CDR3 has 15 amino acids. Germline CDR1 reads LGHDT; CDR2 reads YNNKEL (reference sequence). CDR3 in DNA: TGTGCCAGCAGCCAAGGGACAGGGGTAATGGAGACCCAGTACTTC. Its translation: CASSQGTGVMETQYF.

This chain uses TRBV7-8 with TRBJ2-5, with no clear D. Looked up from germline, CDR1 is SGHVS and CDR2 is FQNEAQ. V dropped 5 bases and J dropped 1 base, with 11 bases sitting between them. The CDR3 is made up of 14 amino acids. CDR3 sequence reads: CASSPRPTQETQYF. The CDR3 DNA reads TGTGCCAGCAGCCCCCGGCCCACCCAAGAGACCCAGTACTTC.

The count of this clone is one. The rearrangement uses TRBV19 and TRBJ1-1, with D possibly matching TRBD1 (5 bases). CDR3 length equals 13 residues. Trimming shortened V by 5 bases and J by 4 bases, and 11 bases separated the two germline ends. Looked up from germline, CDR1 is LNHDA and CDR2 is SQIVND (reference sequence). The CDR3: CASSLRGFTEAFF. In nucleotides, the CDR3 is TGTGCCAGTAGTCTGAGGGGTTTCACTGAAGCTTTCTTT.

This clone was picked up a small number of times. This chain joins TRBV10-3 and TRBJ1-1, with a possible D match to TRBD1 (6 bases). The CDR3 has 13 residues. Per germline, CDR1 ENHRY and CDR2 SYGVKD. V was shortened by 6 bases and J by 2 bases, with 10 bases between the two germline ends. The CDR3 spells CAISPGTNTEAFF. In nucleotides, the CDR3 is TGTGCCATCAGCCCCGGGACAAACACTGAAGCTTTCTTT.

The chain couples TRBV7-8 to TRBJ1-5; D gene unclear. The CDR3 loop spans 15 amino acids. V gave up 1 base and J gave up 6 bases, with 13 bases separating them. Germline V gene data show CDR1 as SGHVS and CDR2 as FQNEAQ. CDR3: CASSLVNSLSQPQHF. CDR3 nucleotide sequence: TGTGCCAGCAGCTTAGTAAACAGCCTCAGTCAGCCCCAGCATTTT.

The chain carries TRBV12-5 and TRBJ2-3; D uncertain. Germline V gene sequence: CDR1 LGHNT, CDR2 FRNRAP. CDR3 length equals 11 residues. Trimming shortened V by 2 bases and J by 6 bases, and 3 bases separated the two germline ends. The CDR3 region is CASGLYDTQYF. For the CDR3, the DNA is TGTGCTAGTGGTTTGTATGATACGCAGTATTTT.

J is TRBJ1-2 and V is TRBV7-2; tentative D call: TRBD1 (5 bases). The length of the CDR3 is 16 residues. The germline V gene encodes CDR1 SGHTA and CDR2 FQGNSA. Trimming removed 2 bases from V and 1 base from J, with 14 bases in between. CDR3 in DNA: TGTGCCAGCAGCTTAAATCGGGACGGAGGTAACTATGGCTACACCTTC. This codes for CASSLNRDGGNYGYTF.

J is TRBJ1-3 and V is TRBV9; D possibly corresponds to TRBD1 (5 bases). V was cut by 5 bases and J by 0 bases, with 12 bases left in between. This CDR3 has 15 amino acids. The germline V gene has CDR1 SGDLS and CDR2 YYNGEE. CDR3 nucleotide sequence: TGTGCCAGCAGTTTCGGGACGGCCTCTGGAAACACCATATATTTT. It translates to CASSFGTASGNTIYF.

V gene TRBV5-1 combines with J gene TRBJ2-5, with TRBD2 as a possible D gene (6 bases). The length of the CDR3 is 17 residues. V shed 4 bases and J shed 0 bases, with 19 bases lying between them. Germline V gene sequence: CDR1 SGHRS, CDR2 YFSETQ. CDR3 DNA sequence: TGCGCCAGCAGCACATCGACTAGATCGGCGGACCAAGAGACCCAGTACTTC. The encoded protein is CASSTSTRSADQETQYF.

This clone was detected once. The rearrangement uses TRBV5-4 and TRBJ1-6; D call uncertain. Germline loops: CDR1 SGHNT, CDR2 YYREEE (reference sequence). Between the trimmed V and J ends, which lost 3 bases and 9 bases, there was a span of 7 bases. This CDR3 is built from 12 residues. The CDR3 protein is CASSSTRSPLHF. The CDR3 DNA sequence: TGTGCCAGCAGCTCTACGCGTTCACCCCTCCACTTT.

The chain couples TRBV18 to TRBJ2-3, with D possibly matching TRBD1 (5 bases). Trimming removed 5 bases at V and 2 bases at J, with 14 bases between. Germline values: CDR1 KGHSH, CDR2 LQKENI. This CDR3 region has 15 residues. The CDR3 DNA reads TGTGCCAGCTCAATCCGACCAGGGCTCACAGATACGCAGTATTTT. Translated: CASSIRPGLTDTQYF.

The J gene is TRBJ2-5, the V gene TRBV7-9; TRBD1 is a possible D gene (5 bases). The ends were cut back, 4 bases at V and 1 base at J, with 13 bases in the middle. Germline values: CDR1 SEHNR, CDR2 FQNEAQ (reference sequence). The CDR3 extends over 15 amino acids. The CDR3 loop reads CASSSRRGFQETQYF. The CDR3 nucleotides read TGTGCCAGCAGCTCACGAAGGGGTTTCCAAGAGACCCAGTACTTC.

The rearrangement uses TRBV7-9 and TRBJ1-1; 8 nucleotides line up with TRBD1. V dropped 0 bases and J dropped 2; count of bases not matched to a gene: 5. The CDR3 extends over 16 amino acids. Germline V gene lookup returns CDR1 SEHNR and CDR2 FQNEAQ (reference sequence). The CDR3 DNA reads TGTGCCAGCAGCTTAGCGGGCAGGGGGCCTAACACTGAAGCTTTCTTT. This encodes CASSLAGRGPNTEAFF.

This rearrangement joins TRBV28 to TRBJ1-1; TRBD1 might be the D (5 bases). With 6 bases removed from V and 4 bases from J, the gap between germline ends came to 15 bases. This CDR3 is 14 amino acids long. CDR1 MDHEN and CDR2 SYDVKM come from the germline V gene. Here the CDR3 reads CASRLTGGGTEAFF. CDR3 nucleotides: TGTGCCAGCAGACTAACGGGGGGAGGCACTGAAGCTTTCTTT.

This clone has just one count. The V call is TRBV18, the J call TRBJ1-6; tentatively, D is TRBD1 (6 bases). This CDR3 is built from 14 residues. The germline gives CDR1 KGHSH, CDR2 LQKENI. V was pared by 2 bases and J by 10 bases, with 12 bases between. The CDR3 coding sequence is TGTGCCAGCTCACCAAAAACAGGGCCATCACCCCTCCACTTT. This gives the protein CASSPKTGPSPLHF. Variable domain in full (rest from reference TRBV18 and TRBJ1-6): NAGVMQNPRHLVRRRGQEARLRCSPMKGHSHVYWYRQLPEEGLKFMVYLQKENIIDESGMPKERFSAEFPKEGPSILRIQQVVRGDSAAYFCASSPKTGPSPLHFGNGTRLTVT.

The genes are TRBV4-3 and TRBJ2-7; D is possibly TRBD1 (5 bases). Germline CDR1 reads LGHNA; CDR2 reads YSLEER. V was shortened by 0 bases and J by 6 bases, with 9 bases between the two germline ends. This CDR3 has 13 amino acids. The CDR3 region has the DNA TGCGCCAGCAGCCAAGAGACAGTACTCGAGCAGTACGTC. Translation: CASSQETVLEQYV.